The rows below give T cell receptor beta chains drawn from one sample of a study of post-analysis software for immune sequencing data. Each CDR3 protein gets one entry after TCRdb re-called the PCR reads with MiXCR. The table has roughly 870,000 distinct CDR3 sequences, approximately 50% seen once. Source material: blood. The receptor source for this set is a girl between 10 and 17 years old with multiple sclerosis. CDR3s include the opening cysteine and the closing phenylalanine or tryptophan. A D gene is named only where the DNA matches it firmly. Clone sizes are given selectively: once, few, many, or a class where the clone is expanded.

size: few
D: TRBD1
J: TRBJ2-7
V: TRBV5-4
length: 17
CDR3: CASSLAPGTEMVYEQYF
DNA: TGTGCCAGCAGCTTGGCCCCCGGGACAGAAATGGTCTACGAGCAGTACTTC

size: .
D: .
J: TRBJ2-2
V: TRBV7-3
length: 17
CDR3: CASSLDFGTPNTGELFF
DNA: TGTGCCAGCAGCTTAGACTTTGGGACACCGAACACCGGGGAGCTGTTTTTT

size: .
D: TRBD2
J: TRBJ2-1
V: TRBV11-2
length: 14
CDR3: CASSSTSGGNEQFF
DNA: TGTGCCAGCAGCTCCACTAGCGGCGGCAATGAGCAGTTCTTC

size: .
D: .
J: TRBJ2-5
V: TRBV5-1
length: 15
CDR3: CASRRDLSFQETQYF
DNA: TGCGCCAGCAGACGGGACTTGAGTTTCCAAGAGACCCAGTACTTC

size: .
D: TRBD2
J: TRBJ2-1
V: TRBV6-5
length: 16
CDR3: CASSLTSGGMYNEQFF
DNA: TGTGCCAGCAGTTTGACTAGCGGGGGGATGTACAATGAGCAGTTCTTC

size: .
D: .
J: TRBJ2-3
V: TRBV14
length: 15
CDR3: CASSQRGSPTDTQYF
DNA: TGTGCCAGCAGCCAACGGGGGAGTCCCACAGATACGCAGTATTTT

size: .
D: .
J: TRBJ2-5
V: TRBV5-1
length: 15
CDR3: CASSRDVVTQETQYF
DNA: TGCGCCAGCAGCCGGGACGTAGTAACACAAGAGACCCAGTACTTC

size: .
D: .
J: TRBJ1-2
V: TRBV2
length: 10
CDR3: CASSAGTPTF
DNA: TGTGCCAGCAGTGCCGGGACGCCCACCTTC

size: few
D: TRBD1
J: TRBJ2-7
V: TRBV5-5
length: 14
CDR3: CASSTRDRVYEQYF
DNA: TGTGCCAGCAGCACCCGGGACAGGGTATACGAGCAGTACTTC

size: .
D: TRBD2
J: TRBJ2-1
V: TRBV3-1
length: 16
CDR3: CASRHMAGGYYNEQFF
DNA: TGTGCCAGCAGGCACATGGCGGGGGGCTACTACAATGAGCAGTTCTTC

size: .
D: TRBD1
J: TRBJ1-1
V: TRBV10-3
length: 15
CDR3: CAINRGPDRATEAFF
DNA: TGTGCCATCAATAGAGGGCCAGACAGGGCGACTGAAGCTTTCTTT

size: few
D: TRBD1
J: TRBJ2-1
V: TRBV29-1
length: 15
CDR3: CSVDGGDRFYNEQFF
DNA: TGCAGCGTTGACGGCGGGGACAGGTTCTACAATGAGCAGTTCTTC

size: once
D: .
J: TRBJ2-5
V: TRBV7-6
length: 15
CDR3: CASSRLAADGETQYF
DNA: TGTGCCAGCAGCCGTCTCGCGGCGGACGGAGAGACCCAGTACTTC

size: .
D: TRBD1
J: TRBJ2-7
V: TRBV6-6
length: 15
CDR3: CASQNHRDRSYEQYF
DNA: TGTGCCTCCCAAAACCACCGGGACAGGAGCTACGAGCAGTACTTC

size: .
D: .
J: TRBJ1-4
V: TRBV6-5
length: 14
CDR3: CASSYRAANEKLFF
DNA: TGTGCCAGCAGTTACAGGGCGGCTAATGAAAAACTGTTTTTT

size: .
D: TRBD2
J: TRBJ2-1
V: TRBV29-1
length: 15
CDR3: CSVGNSGGLFDEQFF
DNA: TGCAGCGTCGGAAATAGCGGGGGACTTTTCGATGAGCAGTTCTTC

size: .
D: TRBD2
J: TRBJ2-5
V: TRBV7-7
length: 15
CDR3: CASSWGSGADNEQYF
DNA: TGTGCTAGCAGCTGGGGTAGCGGGGCTGACAATGAGCAGTACTTC

size: .
D: TRBD2
J: TRBJ2-3
V: TRBV7-3
length: 17
CDR3: CASSATPGLAGVDTQYF
DNA: TGTGCCAGCAGCGCTACGCCAGGACTAGCGGGAGTTGATACGCAGTATTTT

size: .
D: TRBD2
J: TRBJ2-7
V: TRBV7-3
length: 15
CDR3: CASSRGRGGQEAQYF
DNA: TGTGCCAGCAGCCGGGGCCGGGGGGGGCAAGAGGCCCAGTACTTC

size: few
D: .
J: TRBJ1-2
V: TRBV29-1
length: 16
CDR3: CSVEDRGTGVYYGYTF
DNA: TGCAGCGTTGAAGATCGGGGGACCGGGGTTTACTATGGCTACACCTTC

size: .
D: TRBD2
J: TRBJ2-3
V: TRBV28
length: 16
CDR3: CASEVGTSGTTDTQYF
DNA: TGTGCCAGCGAGGTAGGAACTAGCGGGACCACAGATACGCAGTATTTT

size: .
D: .
J: TRBJ2-3
V: TRBV5-1
length: 14
CDR3: CASTRAHRTDTQYF
DNA: TGCGCCAGCACCCGGGCCCATCGTACGGATACGCAGTATTTT

size: .
D: TRBD1
J: TRBJ2-4
V: TRBV29-1
length: 20
CDR3: CSVEDREPGQEVLAKNIQYF
DNA: TGCAGCGTTGAAGATCGAGAACCGGGACAGGAGGTTCTAGCCAAAAACATTCAGTACTTC

size: .
D: .
J: TRBJ2-7
V: TRBV9
length: 14
CDR3: CASSVEGVSYEQYF
DNA: TGTGCCAGCAGCGTAGAGGGGGTCTCCTACGAGCAGTACTTC

size: .
D: .
J: TRBJ2-1
V: TRBV10-3
length: 16
CDR3: CAISHQDPKPYNEQFF
DNA: TGTGCCATCAGTCACCAAGACCCAAAGCCGTACAATGAGCAGTTCTTC

size: .
D: .
J: TRBJ2-7
V: TRBV6-2/TRBV6-3
length: 16
CDR3: CASSYGPPVVVYEQYF
DNA: TGTGCCAGCAGTTACGGTCCCCCAGTGGTCGTCTACGAGCAGTACTTC

size: .
D: .
J: TRBJ1-2
V: TRBV3-1
length: 16
CDR3: CASSQDRGGGVKGYTF
DNA: TGTGCCAGCAGCCAAGATCGGGGTGGGGGCGTTAAAGGCTACACCTTC

size: .
D: .
J: TRBJ1-5
V: TRBV7-9
length: 16
CDR3: CASSPAGWLGDQPQHF
DNA: TGTGCCAGCAGCCCAGCGGGCTGGCTGGGAGATCAGCCCCAGCATTTT

size: .
D: TRBD2
J: TRBJ2-6
V: TRBV9
length: 20
CDR3: CASSVATGGAASSGANVLTF
DNA: TGTGCCAGCAGCGTAGCTACGGGGGGGGCGGCCTCCTCTGGGGCCAACGTCCTGACTTTC

size: .
D: .
J: TRBJ2-3
V: TRBV20-1
length: 12
CDR3: CSASRGLSAQYF
DNA: TGCAGTGCTTCCCGGGGCCTCTCGGCGCAGTATTTT